This TCR beta chain was found in a study of T and B cells in COVID-19 patients. Study-wide context: Comorbidities linked to unfavorable COVID-19 outcome were present in about 90% of the roughly 20 active-infection patients.

The study, taken as a whole, reports: Sorted SARS-CoV-2-responsive or tetramer+ T cells and CD4+, regulatory and CD8+ subsets were not yet sequenced.

Blood genomic DNA input for TRB amplification was roughly 250-550 ng. As for this clonotype: Antigen: not known.

BIOMED2 TRB-A/B primer pools were used in multiplex TRB PCR. TCRdb processed the multiplex PCR reads anew with MiXCR; each CDR3 protein has one entry. The sample carries 20,000 to 30,000 distinct CDR3 sequences, around a third recorded once. Between the trimmed V and J ends, which lost 8 bases and 2 bases, there was a span of 17 bases. Looked up from germline, CDR1 is KGHDR and CDR2 is SFDVKD. This CDR3 has 16 amino acids. This sequence originates from a human donor who had recovered from COVID-19. The chain carries TRBV24-1 and TRBJ1-4, with unresolved D. Material for sequencing was blood. This CDR3 is CATTLRNGETNEKLFF. For the CDR3, the DNA is TGTGCCACCACTCTCCGGAATGGGGAGACTAATGAAAAACTGTTTTTT.